These T cell receptor beta chains were read from a single sample in a study of OX40 agonist ivuxolimab in advanced cancers. Using immunoSEQ multiplex PCR, the repertoire was profiled, and TCRdb retains in-frame clones only, with some absent. The sample carries about 65,000 clones, 87% recorded once. The sample here was CD4+ or CD8+ T cells sorted from blood, taken in a trial of the OX40 agonist ivuxolimab. Source of these receptors: an adult with an advanced solid tumor such as melanoma, head and neck, liver or kidney cancer. Both conserved end residues are part of each CDR3. D genes are given only for firm matches. The size of a clone is reported for some rows only, either as once, few or many, or as a class for expanded clones.

>TRBV7-2|TRBJ2-5|.|TRBD1
TGTGCCAGCAGGACAGGGGTCGGAGAGACCCAGTACTTC
CASRTGVGETQYF
>TRBV12-5|TRBJ2-1|.|TRBD2
TGTGCTAGTGGGCAAATTAGCGGGGGGATTGACAATGAGCAGTTCTTC
CASGQISGGIDNEQFF
>TRBV5-4|TRBJ1-3|.|.
TGTGCCAGCAGCGTACCGGGTCCCATTGGAAACACCATATATTTT
CASSVPGPIGNTIYF
>TRBV2|TRBJ1-5|once|TRBD1
TGTGCCAGCAGAAGGACAGGGGGCCCTGGACAGCCCCAGCATTTT
CASRRTGGPGQPQHF
>TRBV13|TRBJ2-3|.|.
TGTGCCAGCAGCTTAGCGCCAGGGGTCGATACGCAGTATTTT
CASSLAPGVDTQYF
>TRBV19|TRBJ2-7|.|TRBD1
TGTGCCAGTAGCGAGACGGGACAGGGCTACGAGCAGTACTTC
CASSETGQGYEQYF
>TRBV5-1|TRBJ2-7|.|.
TGCGCCAGCAGCCACGGCGGACAGAATTCCTACGAGCAGTACTTC
CASSHGGQNSYEQYF
>TRBV9|TRBJ2-5|.|TRBD2
TGTGCCAGCAGCCAGGGACTAGTAGGCGAGACCCAGTACTTC
CASSQGLVGETQYF
>TRBV2|TRBJ1-6|.|.
TGTGCCAGCAGTGGTGGCAGGTCCTCCTATAATTCACCCCTCCACTTT
CASSGGRSSYNSPLHF
>TRBV5-5|TRBJ1-5|.|TRBD1
TGTGCCAGCAGCTTGTCGGCAGGGGGGGACCAGCCCCAGCATTTT
CASSLSAGGDQPQHF
>TRBV19|TRBJ1-1|.|.
TGTGCCAGTATCCATAAGGGGTCCCGGAGGGCTTTCTTT
CASIHKGSRRAFF
>TRBV29-1|TRBJ2-7|.|TRBD1
TGCAGCGTTGAAACGACAGGGGGCCTGTACGAGCAGTACTTC
CSVETTGGLYEQYF
>TRBV4-3|TRBJ1-2|.|TRBD1
TGCGCCAGCAGCCCAGGGGGCTTGGAAGGCTACACCTTC
CASSPGGLEGYTF
>TRBV6-1|TRBJ1-4|.|.
TGTGCCAGCAGTGAACCAGGGGTCGAAAAACTGTTTTTT
CASSEPGVEKLFF
>TRBV6-1|TRBJ2-2|.|TRBD1
TGTGCCAGCAGTGACCCCGCGACAGGGCCAGTGAACACCGGGGAGCTGTTTTTT
CASSDPATGPVNTGELFF
>TRBV7-9|TRBJ1-1|.|.
TGTGCCAGCAGCTCCCAGGACACTGAAGCTTTCTTT
CASSSQDTEAFF
>TRBV25-1|TRBJ1-6|.|.
TGTGCCAGCAGTTACTCCGCTCATGGTTCGGGCAATTCACCCCTCCACTTT
CASSYSAHGSGNSPLHF
>TRBV11-2|TRBJ2-7|few|TRBD2
TGTGCCAGCAGCTCTTACGCCGGACTAGCGGGGATCTACGAGCAGTACTTC
CASSSYAGLAGIYEQYF
>TRBV21-1|TRBJ1-2|.|.
TGTGCCAGCAGCAAGGGGAAGGGGCCCTCTAACTATGGCTACACCTTC
CASSKGKGPSNYGYTF
>TRBV10-1|TRBJ2-1|.|.
TGCGCCAGCAGTGAGGGGACCGAATCCTACAATGAGCAGTTCTTC
CASSEGTESYNEQFF
>TRBV7-7|TRBJ2-5|.|.
TGTGCTAGCAGCTCATATAATGGGCTCCAAGAGACCCAGTACTTC
CASSSYNGLQETQYF
>TRBV7-2|TRBJ2-5|.|TRBD2
TGTGCCAGCAGCTCCGGGGGGGCGGGGGAGACCCAGTACTTC
CASSSGGAGETQYF